This entry concerns a single TCR beta chain. This entry comes from a study of blood T cell repertoires in COVID-19. Study-wide context: The samples span acute and convalescent COVID-19 from the United States, Italy and Spain. PBMCs, B-cell-depleted T cells, or T cells provided the cDNA or gDNA that made up the material.

Seattle-derived patients entered the study during active infection and were followed longitudinally. Here immunoSEQ multiplex PCR was the method, and the copy in TCRdb shows in-frame clones only, minus some. The table shows some 270,000 clones, with almost 90% occurring only once. V dropped 7 bases and J dropped 5; count of bases not matched to a gene: 5. The CDR3 spans 13 residues. The V call is TRBV12-3 or TRBV12-4, the J call TRBJ1-3, with 7 bases that match TRBD1. This sequence originates from a woman aged 55-69 years with COVID-19, enrolled during active disease. The sequenced sample was peripheral blood. The CDR3 protein is CASTTGARNTIYF. CDR3 coding DNA: TGTGCCAGCACTACAGGGGCTCGAAACACCATATATTTT.